This T cell receptor (beta chain) was captured by sequencing in a study of blood T cells in healthy people across ages (dated by TCRdb to 2013 to 2016). Notes on the research overall: Template switching captured roughly one uniquely barcoded TCR beta cDNA molecule per two T cells in model experiments. The donors were divided into four age groups: young (average about 16 years), middle-aged (approximately 41), aged (approximately 59) and long-lived (around 80). To track age-related changes in TCR beta repertoire diversity, the study relied on deep sequencing normalized with unique cDNA molecular identifiers. To avoid experimental bias, donors of different ages were distributed randomly across sequencing lanes. For two donors (one aged 18 to 30 and one aged 80 or older), the study analyzed two additional independent replicas of 1 million unique cDNA reads from the same blood draw. Results and caveats for the whole study, not just this receptor: Observed TCR beta diversity correlated strongly with the percentage of naive T cells measured by flow cytometry. The long-lived group showed more naive CD4+ T cells, fewer expanded clones and increased TCR diversity than the aged group, suggesting age selection. As age increased, observed TCR beta diversity per million T cells dropped in a roughly linear way, and a significant reduction was already evident by age roughly 40. Bulk unsorted PBMC profiling prevented conclusive comparison of naive and antigen-experienced compartments. Because the CMV infection status of the donors was unknown, age-related changes in expanded clonotypes may potentially have been confounded. Total diversity estimates from one million sequenced T cells were considered lower bounds and underestimates.

About this clonotype itself: The antigen it recognizes is unknown. Per-base quality was not reported, and no clone a single base away is much larger than it.

The germline V gene gives CDR1 as SGHTA and CDR2 as FQGNSA. From the cysteine up to the phenylalanine, the CDR3 has a length of 14 residues. Just CDR3 DNA is preserved here, 42 bases in frame from base 1. Unmatched junction bases come to 2, with V trimmed by 4 bases and J by 1 base. The receptor library was made with 5' RACE. The instrument was an Illumina HiSeq 2500. A second PCR of roughly 6 to 12 cycles was run with a J-beta primer mix and a sample-barcoded 5' primer. Each TCR beta cDNA molecule received a unique molecular identifier from a template-switch 5' adaptor carrying 12 random nucleotides. Each sample yielded at least 3 million CDR3-containing paired-end reads. First-strand cDNA was synthesized from all RNA with the Mint cDNA synthesis kit, primed by a TRBC-specific oligonucleotide. After uracil-DNA glycosylase treatment, a first 18-cycle PCR used universal primers M1SS and BC2_uni_R on all cDNA. Per the authors' processing: Each sample was normalized by randomly selecting 1 million high-quality reads, each carrying a distinct molecular identifier. Instead of being binned into consensus sequences, reads that shared molecular identifiers were thrown out. CDR3 identification, clonotype clustering and error correction used MiTCR with a Q25 quality threshold and the strictest error-elimination algorithm. Lower-bound total TCR beta diversity was estimated with a nonparametric unseen species model using Euler transformation. TCRdb took the public reads, trimmed them with fastp at Q25, ran MiXCR for clone calling and kept in-frame beta chains. Identical CDR3 protein sequences are pooled into one entry, listed with their most common genes and DNA. In this record, the V and J calls reflect TCRdb's handling and not the investigators' own analysis. Recorded for this sample are roughly 700,000 distinct CDR3 sequences; about 52% of them occurred a single time. The ten largest clones add up to around a third of the sample.

The roughly 42 donors, aged 6 to 90 years, were systemically healthy Caucasian individuals from Russia. About 10 milliliters of peripheral blood were drawn from each donor into EDTA-treated Vacutainer tubes. Ficoll-Paque density-gradient centrifugation was used to isolate PBMCs, with at least 6 million obtained per sample. Total RNA was extracted from PBMCs with Trizol reagent, with at least 6 micrograms obtained per sample. For every donor, an aliquot of PBMCs went through flow cytometry to measure the percentages of naive CD45RAhigh/CD27high T cells. The sequencing input was blood. This clonotype originated in a woman aged 60-70 years in good health. Rearrangement joined TRBV7-2 to TRBJ2-7; 9 central nucleotides agree with TRBD1. The DNA reads as follows: TGTGCCAGCAGCTGGGACAGGGAGTCCTACGAGCAGTACTTC. Its protein is CASSWDRESYEQYF.